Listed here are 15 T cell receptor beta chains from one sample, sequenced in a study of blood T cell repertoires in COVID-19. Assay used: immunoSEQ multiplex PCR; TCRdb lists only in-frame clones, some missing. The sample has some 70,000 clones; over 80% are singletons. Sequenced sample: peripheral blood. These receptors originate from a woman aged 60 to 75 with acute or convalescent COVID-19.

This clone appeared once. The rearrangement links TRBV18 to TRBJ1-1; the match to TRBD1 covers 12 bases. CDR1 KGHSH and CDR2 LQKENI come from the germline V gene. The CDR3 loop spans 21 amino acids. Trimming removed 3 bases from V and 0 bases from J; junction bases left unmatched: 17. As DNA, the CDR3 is TGTGCCAGCTCACCCATCACAACCCTGGGACAGGGGGCGGCGGTGAACACTGAAGCTTTCTTT. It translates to CASSPITTLGQGAAVNTEAFF.

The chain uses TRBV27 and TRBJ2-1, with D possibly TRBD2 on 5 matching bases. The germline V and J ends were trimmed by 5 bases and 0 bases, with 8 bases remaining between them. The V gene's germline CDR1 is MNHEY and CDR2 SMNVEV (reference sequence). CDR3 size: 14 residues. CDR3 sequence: CASSDYRSYNEQFF. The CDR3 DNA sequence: TGTGCCAGCAGTGACTATCGCTCCTACAATGAGCAGTTCTTC.

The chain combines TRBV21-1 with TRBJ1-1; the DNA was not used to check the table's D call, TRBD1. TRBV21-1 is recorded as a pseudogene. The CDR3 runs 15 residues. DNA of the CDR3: TGTGCCAGCAGCAAAGAGCAGGGGGCCGGTACTGAAGCTTTCTTT. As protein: CASSKEQGAGTEAFF.

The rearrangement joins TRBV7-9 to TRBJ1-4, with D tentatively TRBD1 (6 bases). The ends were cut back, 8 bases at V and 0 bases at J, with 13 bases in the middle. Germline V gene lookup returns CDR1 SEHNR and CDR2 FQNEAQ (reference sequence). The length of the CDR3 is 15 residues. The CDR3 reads CASGPQGATNEKLFF. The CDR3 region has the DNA TGTGCCAGCGGTCCACAGGGAGCAACTAATGAAAAACTGTTTTTT.

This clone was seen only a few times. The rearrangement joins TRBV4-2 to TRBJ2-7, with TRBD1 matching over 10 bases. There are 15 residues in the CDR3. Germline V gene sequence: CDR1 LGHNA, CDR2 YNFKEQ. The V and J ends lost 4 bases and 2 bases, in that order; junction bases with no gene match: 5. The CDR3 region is CASSLGTGEAYEQYF. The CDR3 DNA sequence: TGTGCCAGCAGCCTTGGGACAGGGGAGGCCTACGAGCAGTACTTC.

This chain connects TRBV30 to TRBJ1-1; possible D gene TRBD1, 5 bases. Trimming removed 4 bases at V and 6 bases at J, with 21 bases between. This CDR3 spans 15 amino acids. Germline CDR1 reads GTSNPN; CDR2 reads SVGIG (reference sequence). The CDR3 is CAWTPMKGRRAEAFF. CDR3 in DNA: TGTGCCTGGACTCCTATGAAGGGGAGGAGGGCTGAAGCTTTCTTT.

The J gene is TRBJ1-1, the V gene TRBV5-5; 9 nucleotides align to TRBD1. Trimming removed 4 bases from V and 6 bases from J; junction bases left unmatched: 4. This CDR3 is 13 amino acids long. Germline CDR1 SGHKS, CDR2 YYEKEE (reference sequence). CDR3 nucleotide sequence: TGTGCCAGCAGCCTGGGACAGGGCCCTGAAGCTTTCTTT. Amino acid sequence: CASSLGQGPEAFF.

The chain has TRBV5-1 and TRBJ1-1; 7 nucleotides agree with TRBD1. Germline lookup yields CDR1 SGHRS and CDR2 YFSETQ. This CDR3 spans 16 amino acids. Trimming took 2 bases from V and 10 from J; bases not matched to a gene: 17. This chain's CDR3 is CASSLTGTDEKIGAFF. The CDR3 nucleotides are TGCGCCAGCAGCTTAACCGGGACAGATGAAAAGATTGGAGCTTTCTTT. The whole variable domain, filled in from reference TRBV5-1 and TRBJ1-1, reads KAGVTQTPRYLIKTRGQQVTLSCSPISGHRSVSWYQQTPGQGLQFLFEYFSETQRNKGNFPGRFSGRQFSNSRSEMNVSTLELGDSALYLCASSLTGTDEKIGAFFGQGTRLTVV.

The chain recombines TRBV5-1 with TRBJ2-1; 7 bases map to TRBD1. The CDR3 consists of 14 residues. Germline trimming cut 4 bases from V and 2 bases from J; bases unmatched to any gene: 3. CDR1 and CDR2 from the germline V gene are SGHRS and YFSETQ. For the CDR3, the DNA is TGCGCCAGCAGCAAGGGACAGACCTACAATGAGCAGTTCTTC. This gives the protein CASSKGQTYNEQFF.

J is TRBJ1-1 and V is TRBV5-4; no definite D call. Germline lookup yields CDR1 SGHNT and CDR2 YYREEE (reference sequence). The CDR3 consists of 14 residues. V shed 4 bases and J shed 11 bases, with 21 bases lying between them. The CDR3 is CASSPTDLADGAFF. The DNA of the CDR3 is TGTGCCAGCAGCCCAACGGACCTAGCCGATGGGGCTTTCTTT.

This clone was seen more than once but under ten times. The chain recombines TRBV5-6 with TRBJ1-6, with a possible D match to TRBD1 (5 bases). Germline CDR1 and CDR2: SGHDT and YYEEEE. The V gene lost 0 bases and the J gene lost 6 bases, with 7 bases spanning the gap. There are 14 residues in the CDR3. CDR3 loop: CASSLGRGNSPLHF. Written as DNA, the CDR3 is TGTGCCAGCAGCTTGGGTAGGGGTAATTCACCCCTCCACTTT.

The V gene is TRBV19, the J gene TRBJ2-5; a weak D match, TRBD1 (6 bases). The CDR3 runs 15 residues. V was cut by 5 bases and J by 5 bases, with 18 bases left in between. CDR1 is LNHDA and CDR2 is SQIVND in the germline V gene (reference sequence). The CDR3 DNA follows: TGTGCCAGTAGTTCTGGGGGCGTGAAGGTGGAGACCCAGTACTTC. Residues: CASSSGGVKVETQYF.

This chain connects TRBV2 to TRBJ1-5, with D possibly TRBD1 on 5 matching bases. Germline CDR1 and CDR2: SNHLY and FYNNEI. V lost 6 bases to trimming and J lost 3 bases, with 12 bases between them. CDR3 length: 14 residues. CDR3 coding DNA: TGTGCCAGCAGCCGAGAAGGGGTCAATCAGCCCCAGCATTTT. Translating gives CASSREGVNQPQHF.

CDR3 in DNA: TGCGCCAGCAGCTTGGGGGACAGGGTCTCCTACGAGCAGTACTTC. It encodes CASSLGDRVSYEQYF. The genes are TRBV5-1 and TRBJ2-7; 9 positions match TRBD1. CDR3 length equals 15 residues. Per the germline V gene, CDR1 is SGHRS and CDR2 is YFSETQ. V lost 0 bases to trimming and J lost 0 bases; unmatched junction nucleotides: 1.

The CDR3 region has the DNA TGTGCCAGCAGTGAACGTACGGGAGGCTACACCTTC. Translating it yields CASSERTGGYTF. This chain joins TRBV6-1 and TRBJ1-2, with D unresolved. V was shortened by 2 bases and J by 8 bases, with 9 bases between the two germline ends. Germline V gene sequence: CDR1 MNHNS, CDR2 SASEGT. The CDR3 spans 12 residues.